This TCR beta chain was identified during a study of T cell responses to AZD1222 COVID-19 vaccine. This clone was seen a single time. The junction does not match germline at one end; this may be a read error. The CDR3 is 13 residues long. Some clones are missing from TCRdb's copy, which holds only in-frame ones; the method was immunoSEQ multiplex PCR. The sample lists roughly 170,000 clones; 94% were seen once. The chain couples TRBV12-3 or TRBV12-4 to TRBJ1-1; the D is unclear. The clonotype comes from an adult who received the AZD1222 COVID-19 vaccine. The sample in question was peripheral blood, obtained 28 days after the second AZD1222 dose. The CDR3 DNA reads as TGTGCCAGCAGCTTAGCACGGAACACTGAAGCTTTCTTT. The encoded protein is CASSLARNTEAFF.